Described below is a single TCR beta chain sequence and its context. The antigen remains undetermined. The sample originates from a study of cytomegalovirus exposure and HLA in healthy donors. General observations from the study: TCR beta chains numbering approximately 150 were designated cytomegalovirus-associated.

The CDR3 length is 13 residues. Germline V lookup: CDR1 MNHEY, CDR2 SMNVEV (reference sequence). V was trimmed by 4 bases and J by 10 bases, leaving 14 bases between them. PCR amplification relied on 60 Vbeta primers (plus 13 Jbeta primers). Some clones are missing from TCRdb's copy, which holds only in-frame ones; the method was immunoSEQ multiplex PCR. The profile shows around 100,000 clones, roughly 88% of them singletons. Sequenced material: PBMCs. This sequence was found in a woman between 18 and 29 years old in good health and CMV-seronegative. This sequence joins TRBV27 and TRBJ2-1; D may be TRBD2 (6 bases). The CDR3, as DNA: TGTGCCAGCAGTTCGGGGGTTCCCGGAGAGCAGTTCTTC. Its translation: CASSSGVPGEQFF.